This note documents a single T cell receptor beta chain sequence. Antigen: not known. CDR1 is SGHTA and CDR2 is FQGNSA in the germline V gene. Trimming shortened V by 5 bases and J by 7 bases, and 12 bases separated the two germline ends. The CDR3 runs to 13 residues. The record originates from a study of graft-versus-host responses after intestinal transplantation. Study-wide context: Uniformly, recipients were administered anti-thymocyte globulin induction with subsequent tacrolimus and steroids for roughly three years. Study-wide points: GvH clones appeared in recipient marrow, some first in ileum or blood. HvG clone declines early post-transplant were associated with peak circulating GvH levels.

The method was immunoSEQ multiplex PCR; TCRdb's version includes in-frame clones alone and lacks a portion of them. Found here are more than 65,000 clones, 84% of them singletons; the top ten hold 0.35% to 0.4%. Sequencing used unstimulated CD4+ T cells sorted from spleen or lymph node cells, obtained before transplant. This chain connects TRBV7-2 to TRBJ1-5; tentative D call: TRBD1 (6 bases). The receptor was isolated from a human donor who was the organ donor for an intestinal transplant. The CDR3 here is CASSERGGQPQHF. In DNA form, the CDR3 reads TGTGCCAGCAGCGAGCGCGGGGGCCAGCCCCAGCATTTT.